This T cell receptor (beta chain) was found in a study of Ad26.COV2.S vaccination and SARS-CoV-2 variants. Study-level findings and limits: Placebo recipients showed lower spike-specific TCR breadth than vaccinees. Measurements of TCR breadth and depth may have given underestimates of the total T cell responses.

This clone has a single count. Its target is not known. Trimming left V 3 bases short and J 1 base short, with 22 bases between. The CDR3 has 18 amino acids. Per germline, CDR1 MNHEY and CDR2 SMNVEV (reference sequence). Here immunoSEQ multiplex PCR was the method, and the copy in TCRdb shows in-frame clones only, minus some. Of 97,000 or so clones detected, around 80% appear once; the ten largest clones hold 17%. V is TRBV27 and J is TRBJ2-7, with a possible D match to TRBD2 (6 bases). The receptor was derived from a human donor who had recovered from COVID-19. Sequencing was performed on peripheral blood, taken after recovery from COVID-19. Written as DNA, the CDR3 is TGTGCCAGCAGTTTGGGGGGATGCACTACTACGCAGTCCTACGAGCAGTACTTC. It yields the protein CASSLGGCTTTQSYEQYF.